The next 13 T cell receptor beta chains were all read from a single sample in a study of patients and donors after allogeneic stem cell transplantation. TCRdb re-analysed the RT-PCR reads in MiXCR, keeping a single row per CDR3 protein. The sample lists roughly 180,000 distinct CDR3 sequences; around two fifths were seen once. Sequencing input: blood, either unsorted or a sorted T cell fraction (not recorded which). The receptors shown here come from a human donor who was either an allogeneic HSCT recipient or a stem cell or donor lymphocyte infusion donor (not recorded which). It is not recorded whose cells these are; they may come from a transplant donor.

This sequence joins TRBV15 and TRBJ2-5, with D unclear. The germline gives CDR1 LNHNV, CDR2 YYDKDF (reference sequence). The CDR3 contains 13 residues. With 5 bases removed from V and 4 bases from J, the gap between germline ends came to 11 bases. DNA for the CDR3: TGTGCCACCAGCTCCATGTCGCCAGAGACCCAGTACTTC. Translated, it gives CATSSMSPETQYF. The variable domain in full, completed from reference TRBV15 and TRBJ2-5, reads DAMVIQNPRYQVTQFGKPVTLSCSQTLNHNVMYWYQQKSSQAPKLLFHYYDKDFNNEADTPDNFQSRRPNTSFCFLDIRSPGLGDTAMYLCATSSMSPETQYFGPGTRLLVL.

V and J are TRBV28 and TRBJ1-2, with TRBD1 as a possible D gene (6 bases). V lost 4 bases to trimming and J lost 8 bases, with 14 bases between them. The germline V gene encodes CDR1 MDHEN and CDR2 SYDVKM. The CDR3 is made up of 13 amino acids. The CDR3 loop reads CASSYDRNRGYTF. CDR3 coding DNA: TGTGCCAGCAGTTATGACAGGAATCGGGGCTACACCTTC.

In this sample, this clonotype turned up a few times. The chain is built from TRBV27 and TRBJ1-2, with TRBD1 identical over 10 bases. CDR3 length: 16 residues. The V segment lost 6 bases and the J segment 6 bases; nucleotides outside the gene matches: 13. Germline loops: CDR1 MNHEY, CDR2 SMNVEV (reference sequence). CDR3 nucleotides: TGTGCCAGCAGCGACTTCTCATCCGGGACAGGGGATGGCTACACCTTC. Amino acids: CASSDFSSGTGDGYTF.

V usage is TRBV7-6 and J usage is TRBJ2-5; tentative D call: TRBD2 (6 bases). Per the germline V gene, CDR1 is SGHVS and CDR2 is FNYEAQ. The V end lost 1 base, the J end lost 5 bases, and 23 bases lay between the germline ends. The CDR3 consists of 18 residues. CDR3 DNA sequence: TGTGCCAGCAGCTTAGTTGATCGGGGCCCCGGGAGAGACGAGACCCAGTACTTC. Protein sequence: CASSLVDRGPGRDETQYF.

This chain joins TRBV18 and TRBJ1-5; D unresolved. Germline assignment: CDR1 KGHSH and CDR2 LQKENI. Trimming took off 1 base at V and 5 bases at J, with 9 bases between the two ends. CDR3 length: 14 amino acids. The CDR3 DNA sequence: TGTGCCAGCTCACCACGGGTCTGCGATCAGCCCCAGCATTTT. Its protein is CASSPRVCDQPQHF.

In this sample, this clonotype turned up once. This chain uses TRBV12-3 or TRBV12-4 with TRBJ1-1, with D unresolved. This CDR3 region has 12 residues. Trimming shortened V by 5 bases and J by 1 base, and 5 bases separated the two germline ends. The CDR3 reads CASSKGNTEAFF. The CDR3 nucleotides read TGTGCCAGCAGTAAGGGGAACACTGAAGCTTTCTTT.

V is TRBV12-3 or TRBV12-4 and J is TRBJ1-1; no clear D. The CDR3 runs to 13 residues. The V end lost 5 bases, the J end lost 5 bases, and 12 bases lay between the germline ends. For the CDR3, the DNA is TGTGCCAGCAGTGGTCTTTACGGGACTGAAGCTTTCTTT. It is translated as CASSGLYGTEAFF.

The rearrangement uses TRBV20-1 and TRBJ1-5; D is unclear. The CDR3 spans 8 residues. The germline CDR1 and CDR2 sequences are DFQATT and SNEGSKA (reference sequence). The CDR3 DNA reads TGCAGCAGGTGGCCCCAGCATTTT. Its protein product is CSRWPQHF.

The CDR3 DNA sequence: TGTGCCAGCAGTTTCAAGGACGAGCAGTACTTC. It codes for CASSFKDEQYF. The chain has TRBV28 and TRBJ2-7; D remains ambiguous. Trimming pared 3 bases from V and 5 bases from J, leaving 5 bases between. Germline loops: CDR1 MDHEN, CDR2 SYDVKM. The CDR3 runs to 11 residues.

This clonotype was seen a handful of times. V is TRBV30 and J is TRBJ2-7, with D possibly matching TRBD2 (5 bases). Germline values: CDR1 GTSNPN, CDR2 SVGIG (reference sequence). CDR3 length: 13 residues. Trimming cost V 0 bases and J 9 bases, with 15 bases left between them. CDR3 in amino acids: CAWSVKPDAGQYF. CDR3 bases: TGTGCCTGGAGTGTGAAACCCGATGCGGGGCAGTACTTC.

This clonotype was counted only a few times. J is TRBJ1-1 and V is TRBV12-3 or TRBV12-4; no firm D call. V lost 1 base to trimming and J lost 6 bases, with 9 bases between them. This CDR3 contains 13 residues. The CDR3 DNA reads as TGTGCCAGCAGTTTAGGGACTTTTGCTGAAGCTTTCTTT. As protein: CASSLGTFAEAFF.

Note on this clonotype: The germline gene is not matched at one end of the junction; a read error may be the cause. CDR3 protein: CASSGGPQGTNYGYTF. Here the CDR3 DNA reads TGCGCCAGCAGCGGGGGCCCACAGGGGACTAATTATGGCTACACCTTC. The J gene is TRBJ1-2, the V gene TRBV5-1; 7 bases fit TRBD1. The CDR3 length is 16 residues. Germline assignment: CDR1 SGHRS and CDR2 YFSETQ.

The chain carries TRBV4-2 and TRBJ2-3; TRBD2 agrees at 12 bases. Germline trimming cut 0 bases from V and 4 bases from J; bases unmatched to any gene: 11. The CDR3 covers 19 residues. Germline V gene sequence: CDR1 LGHNA, CDR2 YNFKEQ. The chain's CDR3 is CASSQEELAGGKGPDTQYF. The DNA of the CDR3 is TGTGCCAGCAGCCAAGAAGAACTAGCGGGAGGAAAAGGGCCAGATACGCAGTATTTT.